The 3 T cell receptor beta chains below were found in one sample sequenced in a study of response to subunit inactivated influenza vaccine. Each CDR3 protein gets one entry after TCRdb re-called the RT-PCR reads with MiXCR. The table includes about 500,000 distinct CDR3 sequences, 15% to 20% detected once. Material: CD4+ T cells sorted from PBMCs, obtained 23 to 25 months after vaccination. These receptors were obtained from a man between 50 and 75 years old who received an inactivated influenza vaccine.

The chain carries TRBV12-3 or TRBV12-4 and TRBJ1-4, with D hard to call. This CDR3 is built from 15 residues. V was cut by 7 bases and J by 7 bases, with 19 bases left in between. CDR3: CASTTLTGMGEKLFF. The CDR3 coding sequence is TGTGCCAGCACCACACTGACCGGCATGGGTGAAAAACTGTTTTTT.

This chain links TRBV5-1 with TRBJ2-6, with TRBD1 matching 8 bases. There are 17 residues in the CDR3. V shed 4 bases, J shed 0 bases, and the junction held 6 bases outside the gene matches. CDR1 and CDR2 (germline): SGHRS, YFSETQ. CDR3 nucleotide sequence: TGCGCCAGCAGCCCCAGGGGGCCCGCCTCTGGGGCCAACGTCCTGACTTTC. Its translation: CASSPRGPASGANVLTF.

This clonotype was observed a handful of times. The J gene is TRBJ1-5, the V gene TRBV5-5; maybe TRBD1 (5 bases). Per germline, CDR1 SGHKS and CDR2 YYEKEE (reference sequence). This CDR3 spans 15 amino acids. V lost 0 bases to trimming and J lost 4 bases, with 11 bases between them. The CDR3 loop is CASSLGVPGNQPQHF. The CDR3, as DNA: TGTGCCAGCAGCTTGGGTGTCCCAGGGAATCAGCCCCAGCATTTT.